These 5 T cell receptor beta chains came from one sample sequenced in a study of blood T cell repertoires in COVID-19. Produced via immunoSEQ multiplex PCR; TCRdb's table is partial and in-frame only. This sample has roughly 340,000 clones, with 70% to 90% found just once. The sample consisted of PBMCs or T cells enriched from blood (not recorded which). The receptor source for this set is a man aged 35-49 years in a cohort exposed to, infected with or recovered from COVID-19 (not recorded which).

V gene TRBV14 combines with J gene TRBJ2-7, with a weak D call TRBD2 (6 bases). Germline V lookup: CDR1 SGHDN, CDR2 FVKESK. V was clipped by 0 bases and J by 3 bases, with 15 bases between them. The CDR3 totals 16 residues. In DNA, the CDR3 is TGTGCCAGCAGCCAAGAAATTCTGGACTACCGCTACGAGCAGTACTTC. It yields the protein CASSQEILDYRYEQYF.

The chain joins TRBV29-1 to TRBJ2-7, with D unclear. Germline CDR1 reads SQVTM; CDR2 reads ANQGSEA. V gave up 2 bases and J gave up 0 bases, with 5 bases separating them. The CDR3 length is 12 residues. The CDR3 DNA is TGCAGCGTTGAACTGAGCTCCTACGAGCAGTACTTC. Protein sequence: CSVELSSYEQYF.

The chain recombines TRBV13 with TRBJ2-7; 11 bases align to TRBD2. CDR1 is PRHDT and CDR2 is FYEKMQ in the germline V gene (reference sequence). The CDR3 length is 14 residues. V trimming: 2 bases; J trimming: 7 bases; junction bases outside the gene matches: 4. CDR3 residues: CASSLRGLADEQYF. As DNA, the CDR3 is TGTGCCAGCAGCTTACGGGGACTAGCGGATGAGCAGTACTTC.

The chain combines TRBV10-1 with TRBJ1-1; D perhaps matches TRBD1 (5 bases). This CDR3 region has 12 residues. V lost 6 bases to trimming and J lost 1 base, with 6 bases between them. CDR1 and CDR2 (germline): WNHNN, SYGVQD (reference sequence). The CDR3 DNA is TGCGCCAGCAGAGACAGGAACACTGAAGCTTTCTTT. Its protein product is CASRDRNTEAFF.

The V call is TRBV5-4, the J call TRBJ1-2, with D perhaps matching TRBD1 (6 bases). Trimming took 4 bases from V and 2 from J, leaving 12 bases between them. The germline gives CDR1 SGHNT, CDR2 YYREEE (reference sequence). This CDR3 comprises 14 residues. This CDR3 reads CASSGKGGNYGYTF. The CDR3 DNA follows: TGTGCCAGCAGCGGAAAGGGGGGGAACTATGGCTACACCTTC.